This T cell receptor beta chain was identified in a study of blood T cells in healthy people across ages (dated by TCRdb to 2014 to 2015). Turning to the overall study: Template switching captured roughly one uniquely barcoded TCR beta cDNA molecule per two T cells in model experiments. Using deep sequencing normalized with unique cDNA molecular identifiers, the study measured how TCR beta repertoire diversity changes with age. Four age groups were formed from the donors: young (average roughly 16 years), middle-aged (approximately 40), aged (under 70) and long-lived (less than 85). To avoid experimental bias, donors of different ages were randomly spread across the sequencing lanes. For two donors (one aged 18 to 30 and one aged 80 or older), the study analyzed two additional independent replicas of 1 million unique cDNA reads from the same blood draw.

The donors were 40 or so Caucasian individuals from Russia, aged roughly 6 to 90 years, who were systemically healthy. Each donor gave approximately 9.4 milliliters of peripheral blood, drawn into EDTA-treated Vacutainer tubes. Ficoll-Paque density-gradient centrifugation was used to isolate PBMCs, with at least 7 million per sample. Trizol reagent was used to extract total RNA from the PBMCs, yielding at least 6 micrograms per sample. For every donor, flow cytometry on a PBMC aliquot measured the percentage of naive CD45RAhigh/CD27high T cells. Paper-wide results and their limitations: As age increased, observed TCR beta diversity per million T cells dropped in a roughly linear way, and a significant reduction was already evident by age 40. Estimates of total diversity from one million sequenced T cells were regarded as lower bounds and underestimates. Because profiling used bulk unsorted PBMCs, naive and antigen-experienced compartments could not be compared conclusively. Compared with the aged group, the long-lived group had more naive CD4+ T cells, fewer expanded clones and increased TCR diversity, suggesting age selection. Donor CMV infection status was unknown, potentially confounding age-related changes in expanded clonotypes. There was a strong correlation between observed TCR beta diversity and the percentage of naive T cells measured by flow cytometry.

In regard to this clonotype: No cognate antigen has been identified for it. No base qualities exist here, and no much larger clone lies one base off it.

The library relied on 5' RACE. This sample was sequenced with an Illumina HiSeq 2500. The second PCR ran for roughly 6 to 11 cycles and used a J-beta primer mix along with a sample-barcoded 5' primer. A template-switch 5' adaptor carrying 12 random nucleotides introduced a unique molecular identifier onto each TCR beta cDNA molecule. Each sample yielded at least 2.5 million CDR3-containing paired-end reads. First-strand cDNA was synthesized from all RNA with the Mint cDNA synthesis kit, primed by a TRBC-specific oligonucleotide. All cDNA was treated with uracil-DNA glycosylase and then went through a first 18-cycle PCR with the universal primers M1SS and BC2_uni_R. As for the original processing: For normalization, 1 million high-quality reads were randomly selected from each sample, with every read carrying a distinct molecular identifier. Reads sharing molecular identifiers were discarded rather than binned into consensus sequences. MiTCR, set to a Q25 quality threshold and the strictest error-elimination algorithm, was used for CDR3 identification, clonotype clustering and error correction. A nonparametric unseen species model using Euler transformation provided a lower-bound estimate of total TCR beta diversity. Through fastp at Q25 and MiXCR, TCRdb rebuilt clones from the public reads, retaining in-frame beta chains. Every CDR3 protein is listed once, alongside the most common genes and DNA of its rows. TCRdb's processing, not the authors', yielded these V and J calls. In all, the sample holds more than 650,000 distinct CDR3 sequences, and 22% of those were seen once. The ten biggest clones cover about 20% of the sample.

The germline V gene provides CDR1 MNHEY and CDR2 SVGAGI. The junction carries 13 bases between V and J, which are trimmed by 5 bases and 5 bases respectively. The CDR3, cysteine through phenylalanine, is 14 amino acids long. Just CDR3 DNA is preserved here, 42 bases in frame from base 1. Material for sequencing was blood. The chain is encoded by TRBV6-5 joined to TRBJ2-1, and the D gene may be TRBD1, 6 bases matching. The sequence derives from a man aged 65-85 years in good health. CDR3 sequence: CASSRTVTNNEQFF. The nucleotide sequence reads as follows: TGTGCCAGCAGTCGGACAGTAACGAACAATGAGCAGTTCTTC.